This record covers a single T cell receptor (beta chain). There is no known antigen for this receptor. Base qualities were left out, and no much larger clone turns up one base away. The CDR3 contains 17 residues, cysteine and phenylalanine counted. Only the CDR3 portion is preserved as DNA: 51 bases, with reading frame beginning at the first base. Based on the germline V gene, the CDR1 and CDR2 sequences are SGHRS and YFSETQ. V lost 3 bases and J lost 0 bases, and the count of bases not matched to a germline gene is 6. TCRbeta CDR3 regions were amplified from genomic DNA using the immunoSEQ Assay, a bias-controlled multiplex PCR. As for the original processing: Nucleated cell counts per sample were estimated from amplification of reference gene primers within the assay. Sequence reads were collapsed and filtered to measure the absolute abundance of every unique TCRbeta CDR3 rearrangement. For each sample, productive Simpson clonality was calculated by taking the square root of Simpson's diversity index across productive rearrangements. TCRdb mirrors the immuneACCESS table, restricted to in-frame sequences. Some clones are absent from its copies; in checked studies, under half trace to an unresolved V gene, and the reason for the others is unknown. The V and J calls and clone size are taken from that table; D and trimming were inferred from the DNA. The sample data list just under 65,000 clones, and under 80% of these were observed just once. 4% to 5.5% of the sample is in the top ten clones.

The data were obtained in a study of blood T cell repertoires in COVID-19 (dated by TCRdb to 2019 to 2021). The study in broad terms: Samples from collaborators originated in the United States, Italy and Spain and spanned both the acute and convalescent phases of COVID-19. Subjects who had been exposed to COVID-19, were actively infected with it, or had recovered from it provided the deeply sampled blood TCRbeta repertoires that made up the dataset. The repertoires were released in a freely available public database intended as a resource for research on the immune response to SARS-CoV-2. The material from the prospective study consisted of cDNA or gDNA derived from T cells, B-cell-depleted T cells, or PBMCs. HLA class I and class II types, where available, came from metadata supplied by the sample provider rather than from assay-based typing. Nearly every sample came with metadata listing a de-identified subject ID, COVID-19 status, age in years and sex. The samples were drawn from the first 160 participants of the ongoing ImmuneRACE study and from 950 to 1,500 subjects provided by 6 global collaborators.

Broader findings and caveats from the paper: The quantity of clinical and demographic metadata differed by source and by participant and was supplied without curation.

Each collaborating institution followed its own protocols to collect whole blood in K2EDTA tubes. Collaborator samples were shipped for TCRbeta analysis as frozen whole blood, isolated PBMCs, or DNA extracted from either sample type. The sequenced material came from peripheral blood. The sequence came from a human donor in a cohort sampled during active COVID-19. The chain is made from TRBV5-1 and TRBJ2-7; 13 junctional bases match TRBD2. The sequenced DNA is TGCGCCAGCAGCTCGGGACTAGCGGGGACGACCTCCTACGAGCAGTACTTC. This sequence encodes CASSSGLAGTTSYEQYF.